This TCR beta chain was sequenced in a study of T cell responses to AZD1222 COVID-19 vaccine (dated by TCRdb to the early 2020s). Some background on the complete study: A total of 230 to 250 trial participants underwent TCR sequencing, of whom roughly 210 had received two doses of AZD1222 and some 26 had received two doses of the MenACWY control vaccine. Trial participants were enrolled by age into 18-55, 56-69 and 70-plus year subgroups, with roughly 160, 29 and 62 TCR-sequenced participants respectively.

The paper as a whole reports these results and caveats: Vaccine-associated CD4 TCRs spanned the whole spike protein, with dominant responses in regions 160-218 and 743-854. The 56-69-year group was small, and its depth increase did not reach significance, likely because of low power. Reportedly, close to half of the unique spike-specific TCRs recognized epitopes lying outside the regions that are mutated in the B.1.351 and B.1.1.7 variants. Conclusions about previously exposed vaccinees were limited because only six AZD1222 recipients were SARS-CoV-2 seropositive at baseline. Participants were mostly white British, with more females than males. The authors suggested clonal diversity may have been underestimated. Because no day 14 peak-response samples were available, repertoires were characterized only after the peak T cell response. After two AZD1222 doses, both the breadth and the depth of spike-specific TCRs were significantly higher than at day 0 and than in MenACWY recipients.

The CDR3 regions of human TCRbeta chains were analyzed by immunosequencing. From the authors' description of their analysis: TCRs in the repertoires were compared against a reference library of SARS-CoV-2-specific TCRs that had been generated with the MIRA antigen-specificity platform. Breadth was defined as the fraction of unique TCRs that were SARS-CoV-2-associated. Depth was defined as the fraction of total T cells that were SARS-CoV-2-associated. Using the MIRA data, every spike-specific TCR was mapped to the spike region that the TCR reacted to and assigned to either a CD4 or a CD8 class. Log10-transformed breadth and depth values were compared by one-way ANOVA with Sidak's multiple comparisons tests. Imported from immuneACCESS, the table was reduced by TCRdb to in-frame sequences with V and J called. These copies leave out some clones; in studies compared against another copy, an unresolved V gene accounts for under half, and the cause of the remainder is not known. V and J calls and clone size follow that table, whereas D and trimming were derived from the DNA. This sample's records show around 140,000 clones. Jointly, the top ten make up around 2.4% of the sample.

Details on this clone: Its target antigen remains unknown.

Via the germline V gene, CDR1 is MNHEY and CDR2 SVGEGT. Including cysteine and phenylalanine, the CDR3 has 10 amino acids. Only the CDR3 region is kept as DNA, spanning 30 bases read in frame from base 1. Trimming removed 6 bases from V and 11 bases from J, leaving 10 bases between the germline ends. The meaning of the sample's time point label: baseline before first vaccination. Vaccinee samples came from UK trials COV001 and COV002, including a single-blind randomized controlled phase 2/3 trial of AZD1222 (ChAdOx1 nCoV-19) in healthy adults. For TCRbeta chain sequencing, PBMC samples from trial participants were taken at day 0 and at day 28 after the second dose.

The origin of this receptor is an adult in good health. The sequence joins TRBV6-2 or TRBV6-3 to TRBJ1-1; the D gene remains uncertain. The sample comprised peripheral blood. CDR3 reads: CASSAGSAFF. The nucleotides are TGTGCCAGCAGCGCGGGATCGGCTTTCTTT.